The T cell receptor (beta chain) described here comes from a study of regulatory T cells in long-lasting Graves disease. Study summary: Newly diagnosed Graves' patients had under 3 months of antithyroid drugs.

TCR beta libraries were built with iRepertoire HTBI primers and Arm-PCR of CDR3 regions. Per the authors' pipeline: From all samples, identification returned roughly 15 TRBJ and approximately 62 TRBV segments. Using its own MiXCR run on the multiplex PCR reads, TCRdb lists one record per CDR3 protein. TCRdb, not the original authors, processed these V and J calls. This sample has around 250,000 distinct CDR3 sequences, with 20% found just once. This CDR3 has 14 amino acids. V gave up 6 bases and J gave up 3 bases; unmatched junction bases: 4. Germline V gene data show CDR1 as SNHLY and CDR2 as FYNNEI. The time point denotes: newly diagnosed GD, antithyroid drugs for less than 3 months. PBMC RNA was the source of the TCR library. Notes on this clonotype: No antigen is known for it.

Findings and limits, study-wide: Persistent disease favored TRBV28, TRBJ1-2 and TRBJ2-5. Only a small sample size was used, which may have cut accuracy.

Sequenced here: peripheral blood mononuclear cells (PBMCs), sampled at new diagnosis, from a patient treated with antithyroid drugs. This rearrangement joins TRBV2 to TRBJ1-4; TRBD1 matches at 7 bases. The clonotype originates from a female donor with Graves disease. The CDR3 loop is CASRSGTANEKLFF. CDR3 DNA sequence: TGTGCCAGCAGGTCCGGGACAGCTAATGAAAAACTGTTTTTT. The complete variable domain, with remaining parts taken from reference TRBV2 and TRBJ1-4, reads EPEVTQTPSHQVTQMGQEVILRCVPISNHLYFYWYRQILGQKVEFLVSFYNNEISEKSEIFDDQFSVERPDGSNFTLKIRSTKLEDSAMYFCASRSGTANEKLFFGSGTQLSVL.